The clone carrying this T cell receptor beta chain was seen more than once but under ten times. Antigen: not known. The record originates from a study of T cells in Graves' hyperthyroidism and ophthalmopathy. Study-wide results and caveats: Ophthalmopathy onset followed model prediction by a median approximately 6.2 months.

Germline CDR1 DFQATT, CDR2 SNEGSKA (reference sequence). This CDR3 region has 13 residues. V lost 6 bases, J lost 2 bases, and 7 bases stayed unmatched. What was amplified from RNA transcripts were TCR beta CDR3 regions. HTBI primers drove first-round RT-PCR of the TCR CDR3. TCRdb recomputed calls from the multiplex PCR reads with MiXCR, one row per CDR3 protein. The sample contains hundreds of thousands of distinct CDR3 sequences, 20% of which appear only once. The sequenced sample was blood. V gene TRBV20-1 combines with J gene TRBJ2-7, with 7 bases aligning to TRBD2. The sequence was collected from a man between 40 and 49 years old with Graves' ophthalmopathy. The CDR3, as DNA: TGCAGTGCCCCTAGCGGAGCGACCTACGAGCAGTACTTC. Residues: CSAPSGATYEQYF.